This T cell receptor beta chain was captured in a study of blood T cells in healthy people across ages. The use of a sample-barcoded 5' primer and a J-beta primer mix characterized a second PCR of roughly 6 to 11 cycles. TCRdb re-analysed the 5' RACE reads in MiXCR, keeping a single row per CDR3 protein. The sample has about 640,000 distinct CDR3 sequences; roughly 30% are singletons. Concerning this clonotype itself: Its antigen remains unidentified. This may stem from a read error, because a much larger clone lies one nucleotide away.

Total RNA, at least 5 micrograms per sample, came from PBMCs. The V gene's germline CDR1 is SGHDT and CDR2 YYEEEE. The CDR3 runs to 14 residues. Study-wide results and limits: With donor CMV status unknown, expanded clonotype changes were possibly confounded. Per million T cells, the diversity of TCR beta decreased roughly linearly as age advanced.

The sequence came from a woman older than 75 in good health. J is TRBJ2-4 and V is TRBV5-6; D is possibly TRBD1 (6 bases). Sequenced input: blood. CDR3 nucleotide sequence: TGTGCCAGCAGCTGGTTTGGGGTTGGGGACATTCAGTGCTTC. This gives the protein CASSWFGVGDIQCF.